A single TCR beta chain is shown here with its context. Its specificity is not known. Assay used: immunoSEQ multiplex PCR; TCRdb lists only in-frame clones, some missing. The sample lists more than 300,000 clones; 85% were seen once. Treatment denoted: roughly 20 received Ad26.COV2.S at low or high dose, single or two shots; 5 received placebo; per-sample allocation not given. Vaccine and placebo recipients were sampled on day 63 after the first injection. The data derive from a study of Ad26.COV2.S vaccination and SARS-CoV-2 variants. Study-wide context: It was the COV1001 Ad26.COV2.S trial arm that included the donor.

Study-level points and caveats: Greater spike-specific TCR breadth was seen in vaccine recipients than in placebo recipients. Analyses of TCR breadth and depth may have underestimated total T cell responses. Marked by substantial breadth, spike-specific CD8+ and CD4+ T cell responses were reportedly seen after vaccination.

The CDR3 totals 16 residues. The trim removed 0 bases at V and 1 base at J, leaving 4 bases unmatched. Germline-derived CDR1 and CDR2 are MGHRA and YSYEKL. The source material was peripheral blood, sampled in a trial of Ad26.COV2.S vaccine versus placebo. This receptor was taken from a person aged 18-65 years who received the Ad26.COV2.S COVID-19 vaccine or a placebo. The V gene is TRBV4-1, the J gene TRBJ2-5; 8 nucleotides align to TRBD1. As DNA, the CDR3 is TGCGCCAGCAGCCAAGAGGACAGGGCCGCCCAAGAGACCCAGTACTTC. This codes for CASSQEDRAAQETQYF.